Listed below are T cell receptor beta chains from one sample, sequenced in a study of cytomegalovirus exposure and HLA in healthy donors. Method: immunoSEQ multiplex PCR; TCRdb's copy keeps in-frame clones and lacks some. Recorded for this sample: around 70,000 clones. Sample: PBMCs. The source of these receptors is a woman aged 30 to 39 in good health and CMV-seronegative. CDR3s include the opening cysteine and the closing phenylalanine or tryptophan. Fields, in order: V gene, D gene, CDR3 protein. D genes are given only for firm matches.

>TRBV18|.
CASSPVRDSGYEQYF
>TRBV19|.
CASSMGLINEQFF
>TRBV6-1|.
CASRMLARQFF
>TRBV29-1|TRBD2
CSVVGGGGLERVGEQFF
>TRBV7-9|.
CASSLLDAGDSPLHF
>TRBV30|.
CAWSGRGRGGELFF
>TRBV9|.
CASSVEPGSSRYGYTF
>TRBV5-7|TRBD1
CASRLEGGQGGPYEQYF
>TRBV9|.
CASSVGPGAKYEQYF
>TRBV27|.
CASSTSGRWNTEAFF
>TRBV6-1|.
CASSKEGAGPGELFF
>TRBV4-2|.
CASSQGSDEQFF
>TRBV6-6|TRBD1
CASSKQGIGSYNEQFF
>TRBV5-4|TRBD1
CASSSEARGRGYTF
>TRBV11-2|TRBD2
CASSLGMAGGLREQFF
>TRBV9|.
CASSVGLSVTDTQYF
>TRBV5-1|TRBD1
CASSPDRGAYTYGYTF
>TRBV6-5|TRBD2
CAARGSRSSYEQYF
>TRBV6-6|TRBD1
CASSYTRGQPEAFF
>TRBV4-1|.
CASSQVAVEDYEQYF
>TRBV15|TRBD2
CATSREPSGGEQFF
>TRBV4-1|TRBD2
CASSTVLAGAADTQYF
>TRBV6-5|.
CASYGSGYNEQFF
>TRBV7-9|TRBD1
CASSLFTGARGYTF
>TRBV9|.
CASSSGQSPQHF
>TRBV7-9|.
CASSLGTATYEQYF
>TRBV18|.
CASSLDRGYEQYF
>TRBV6-5|.
CASSLAGGGGQPQHF
>TRBV18|TRBD2
CASSPRTSGGSYNEQFF
>TRBV6-5|.
CASSTVSNQPQHF
>TRBV30|.
CAWSVGGADTQYF
>TRBV5-1|TRBD2
CASSWGTTGKETQYF
>TRBV30|.
CAWSRGRDGNQPQHF
>TRBV2|.
CASAGNSGNTIYF
>TRBV28|.
CASSFSYSLNEKLFF
>TRBV11-3|.
CASSLGGGGVEAFF
>TRBV5-8|.
CASSLTLLSSGNTIYF
>TRBV9|TRBD2
CASSVESGNSYEQYF
>TRBV7-9|.
CASSNTGYYGYTF
>TRBV6-1|TRBD1
CASREGQGTNQPQHF
>TRBV4-2|.
CASSHATSYEQYF
>TRBV25-1|TRBD1
CASSVTGTASYEQYF
>TRBV14|TRBD1
CASSRTGLNQPQHF
>TRBV19|.
CASSLASSYNEQFF
>TRBV4-1|.
CASSLGTTYNEQFF
>TRBV27|.
CASSLEGLAYEQYF
>TRBV13|.
CASSLGSDRRQETQYF
>TRBV5-4|.
CASSLGARVSAFF
>TRBV25-1|.
CASSEGGGEAQPQHF
>TRBV11-2|TRBD2
CASSLRTSGGETQYF